A single sample gave rise to the 15 T cell receptor beta chains below, sequenced in a study of shared clonotypes between healthy human individuals. The protocol was immunoSEQ multiplex PCR, while the TCRdb copy is restricted to in-frame clones and leaves out a portion. The sample yields a few million clones, approximately 95% seen once. Sample: naive CD4+ T cells from PBMCs. Subset in this sample: CD45RA+ positively selected. The receptors come from a man aged 18 to 30 in good health. Some clones in this sample may be carry-over from other donors' samples.

This clone has a single count. In nucleotides, the CDR3 is TGTGCCAGCAGCTTGGACAACTCTGGGGCCAACGTCCTGACTTTC. It is translated as CASSLDNSGANVLTF. This sequence joins TRBV7-3 and TRBJ2-6; tentative D call: TRBD1 (5 bases). There are 15 residues in the CDR3. Trimming stripped 3 bases from V and 0 bases from J, with 6 bases between. Germline V CDR1 and CDR2: SGHTA, FQGTGA.

V is TRBV2 and J is TRBJ2-7; 11 positions agree with TRBD2. V gave up 7 bases and J gave up 2 bases; unmatched junction bases: 7. This CDR3 has 15 residues. Per germline, CDR1 SNHLY and CDR2 FYNNEI. The CDR3 sequence is CASKPGLAVTYEQYF. The CDR3 nucleotides are TGTGCCAGCAAACCGGGACTAGCGGTGACCTACGAGCAGTACTTC.

J is TRBJ2-2 and V is TRBV7-3, with 9 nucleotides matching TRBD2. With 5 bases clipped from V and 1 base from J, the junction kept 5 bases outside the gene matches. Germline CDR1 is SGHTA and CDR2 is FQGTGA. CDR3 length equals 16 residues. The CDR3 loop reads CASSPQLAGNTGELFF. Here the CDR3 DNA reads TGTGCCAGCAGCCCACAACTAGCGGGGAACACCGGGGAGCTGTTTTTT.

V gene TRBV7-8 combines with J gene TRBJ2-5; D might be TRBD2 (5 bases). Trimming pared 5 bases from V and 5 bases from J, leaving 18 bases between. The germline gives CDR1 SGHVS, CDR2 FQNEAQ. This CDR3 region has 15 residues. The CDR3 here is CASSIGRGRRETQYF. The CDR3 nucleotides read TGTGCCAGCAGCATAGGGAGAGGGCGCAGGGAGACCCAGTACTTC.

Here the CDR3 reads CASSEARQFKEAFF. The CDR3 DNA is TGTGCCAGCAGTGAAGCGCGACAGTTTAAAGAAGCTTTCTTT. V and J are TRBV2 and TRBJ1-1; possibly TRBD1 for D (5 bases). Germline lookup yields CDR1 SNHLY and CDR2 FYNNEI. V was clipped by 0 bases and J by 8 bases, with 13 bases between them. This CDR3 is 14 amino acids long. Full variable domain (rest looked up from reference TRBV2 and TRBJ1-1): EPEVTQTPSHQVTQMGQEVILRCVPISNHLYFYWYRQILGQKVEFLVSFYNNEISEKSEIFDDQFSVERPDGSNFTLKIRSTKLEDSAMYFCASSEARQFKEAFFGQGTRLTVV.

V is TRBV7-8 and J is TRBJ2-3; TRBD1 matches 7 bases. Germline loops: CDR1 SGHVS, CDR2 FQNEAQ. J gave up 2 bases and V 5 bases, and 4 bases lay outside the gene matches. The CDR3 is made up of 14 amino acids. The CDR3 nucleotides read TGTGCCAGCAGCCGGGACAGACTCACAGATACGCAGTATTTT. Translating gives CASSRDRLTDTQYF.

The genes are TRBV28 and TRBJ1-1; 8 bases match TRBD1. Germline V gives CDR1 MDHEN, CDR2 SYDVKM. This CDR3 is 14 amino acids long. Germline trimming cut 7 bases from V and 0 bases from J; bases unmatched to any gene: 4. CDR3 sequence: CASNGQGLNTEAFF. The DNA of the CDR3 is TGTGCCAGCAATGGACAGGGCCTGAACACTGAAGCTTTCTTT.

In this sample, this clone turned up once. The chain joins TRBV7-9 to TRBJ1-2, with D perhaps TRBD1 (5 bases). The CDR3 sequence is 14 residues long. The ends were cut back, 5 bases at V and 5 bases at J, with 15 bases in the middle. Germline V gene lookup returns CDR1 SEHNR and CDR2 FQNEAQ (reference sequence). CDR3 amino acids: CASSREGRPYGYTF. CDR3 nucleotides: TGTGCCAGCAGCCGAGAGGGACGGCCATATGGCTACACCTTC.

This clone was seen more than once but under ten times. Other DNA sequences of this sample code for an identical CDR3. The chain recombines TRBV30 with TRBJ2-2; a possible D gene is TRBD1 (5 bases). The ends were cut back, 0 bases at V and 6 bases at J, with 8 bases in the middle. This CDR3 comprises 13 residues. The germline gives CDR1 GTSNPN, CDR2 SVGIG (reference sequence). CDR3 nucleotide sequence: TGTGCCTGGAGTGTACAAGGGGCCGGGGAGCTGTTTTTT. Its protein is CAWSVQGAGELFF.

V is TRBV4-3 and J is TRBJ1-2; 9 bases map to TRBD1. Germline V gene data show CDR1 as LGHNA and CDR2 as YSLEER. J gave up 3 bases and V 5 bases, and 4 bases lay outside the gene matches. The CDR3 is made up of 14 amino acids. In nucleotides, the CDR3 is TGCGCCAGCAGCTTACGGGACAGGGACTATGGCTACACCTTC. Encoded protein: CASSLRDRDYGYTF.

As to this clone: Other DNA sequences of this sample code for an identical CDR3. The V and J genes are TRBV28 and TRBJ2-5; the D is unclear. Germline-derived CDR1 and CDR2 are MDHEN and SYDVKM. The CDR3 loop spans 12 amino acids. Trimming took off 4 bases at V and 1 base at J, with 4 bases between the two ends. CDR3 coding DNA: TGTGCCAGCAGTTCTACCCAAGAGACCCAGTACTTC. Protein sequence: CASSSTQETQYF.

The V gene is TRBV18, the J gene TRBJ1-1; possibly TRBD1 for D (6 bases). The V end was cut by 5 bases, the J end by 2 bases, with 12 bases between. This CDR3 spans 14 amino acids. Germline CDR1 KGHSH, CDR2 LQKENI. CDR3: CASSMGAGNTEAFF. DNA for the CDR3: TGTGCCAGCTCAATGGGGGCGGGAAACACTGAAGCTTTCTTT.

The chain carries TRBV7-2 and TRBJ2-3; D gene unclear. The CDR3 loop spans 15 amino acids. CDR1 and CDR2 (germline): SGHTA, FQGNSA. Trimming took 4 bases from V and 2 from J, leaving 13 bases between them. CDR3 in DNA: TGTGCCAGCAGCTCGTCGGGCGGTCTCACAGATACGCAGTATTTT. Its translation is CASSSSGGLTDTQYF.

The rearrangement joins TRBV5-1 to TRBJ2-7; 7 bases are shared with TRBD1. The germline V gene encodes CDR1 SGHRS and CDR2 YFSETQ. The ends lost 1 base at V and 3 bases at J; junction bases unmatched: 7. The CDR3 is 15 residues long. The CDR3 protein is CASSLTGTEGYEQYF. In DNA, the CDR3 is TGCGCCAGCAGCTTGACCGGGACAGAAGGCTACGAGCAGTACTTC.

This clone was seen just once. Other DNA sequences in this sample translate to the same CDR3. J is TRBJ2-5 and V is TRBV7-2; 8 bases align to TRBD2. The CDR3 is 15 amino acids. Germline values: CDR1 SGHTA, CDR2 FQGNSA. V shed 1 base and J 4 bases; nucleotides not matched to a gene: 5. This CDR3 reads CASSLVRLAGETQYF. Here the CDR3 DNA reads TGTGCCAGCAGCTTAGTAAGGCTAGCGGGAGAGACCCAGTACTTC.